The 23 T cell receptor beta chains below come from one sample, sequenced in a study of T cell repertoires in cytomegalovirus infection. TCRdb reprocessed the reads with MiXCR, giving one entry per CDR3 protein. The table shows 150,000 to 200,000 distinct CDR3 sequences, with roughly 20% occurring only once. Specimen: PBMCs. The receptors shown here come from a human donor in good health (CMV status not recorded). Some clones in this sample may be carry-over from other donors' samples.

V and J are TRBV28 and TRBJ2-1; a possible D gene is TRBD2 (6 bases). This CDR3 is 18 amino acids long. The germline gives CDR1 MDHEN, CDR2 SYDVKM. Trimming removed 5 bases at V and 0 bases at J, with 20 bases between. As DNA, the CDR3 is TGTGCCAGCAGTCAAACCAGGGCGGGAAAGAGCTCCTACAATGAGCAGTTCTTC. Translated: CASSQTRAGKSSYNEQFF.

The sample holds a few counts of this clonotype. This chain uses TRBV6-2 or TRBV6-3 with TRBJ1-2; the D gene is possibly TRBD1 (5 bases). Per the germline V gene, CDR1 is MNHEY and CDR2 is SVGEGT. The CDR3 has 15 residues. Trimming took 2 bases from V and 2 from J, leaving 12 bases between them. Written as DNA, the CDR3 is TGTGCCAGCAGTTACGGGGGTCTGCAAAACTATGGCTACACCTTC. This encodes CASSYGGLQNYGYTF.

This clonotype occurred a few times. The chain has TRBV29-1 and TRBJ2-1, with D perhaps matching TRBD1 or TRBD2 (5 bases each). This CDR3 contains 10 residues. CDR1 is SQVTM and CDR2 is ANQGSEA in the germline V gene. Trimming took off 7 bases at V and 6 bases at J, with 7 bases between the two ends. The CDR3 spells CSGGSNEQFF. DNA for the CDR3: TGCAGCGGGGGGTCCAATGAGCAGTTCTTC.

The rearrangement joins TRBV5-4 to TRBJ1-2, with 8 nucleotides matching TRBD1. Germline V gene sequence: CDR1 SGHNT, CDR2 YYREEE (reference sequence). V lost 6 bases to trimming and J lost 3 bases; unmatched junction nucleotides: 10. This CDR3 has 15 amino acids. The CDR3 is CASKSGTGADYGYTF. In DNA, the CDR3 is TGTGCCAGCAAATCCGGGACAGGTGCAGACTATGGCTACACCTTC.

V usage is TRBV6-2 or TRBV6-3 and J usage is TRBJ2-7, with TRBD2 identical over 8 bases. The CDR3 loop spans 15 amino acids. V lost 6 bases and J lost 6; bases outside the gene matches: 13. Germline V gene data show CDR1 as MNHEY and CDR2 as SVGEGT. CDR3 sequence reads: CASSSPGLGMGEQYF. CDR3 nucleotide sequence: TGTGCCAGCAGCTCTCCGGGACTAGGAATGGGCGAGCAGTACTTC.

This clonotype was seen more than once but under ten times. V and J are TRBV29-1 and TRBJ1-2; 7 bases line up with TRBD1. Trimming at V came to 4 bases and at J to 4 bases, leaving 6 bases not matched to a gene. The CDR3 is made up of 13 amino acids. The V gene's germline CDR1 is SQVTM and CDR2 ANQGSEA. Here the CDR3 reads CSVVQGFAYGYTF. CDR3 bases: TGCAGCGTTGTACAGGGGTTCGCCTATGGCTACACCTTC.

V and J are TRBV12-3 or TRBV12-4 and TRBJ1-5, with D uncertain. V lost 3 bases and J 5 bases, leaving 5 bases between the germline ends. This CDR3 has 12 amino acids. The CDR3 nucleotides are TGTGCCAGCAGTTTTTGGGATCAGCCCCAGCATTTT. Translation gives CASSFWDQPQHF.

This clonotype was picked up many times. CDR3 sequence reads: CASSARFDYGYTF. The CDR3 bases are TGTGCCAGCAGCGCGAGATTCGACTATGGCTACACCTTC. The chain links TRBV7-2 to TRBJ1-2; D gene ambiguous. In germline, CDR1 is SGHTA, CDR2 FQGNSA. Trimming removed 5 bases at V and 3 bases at J, with 10 bases between. The CDR3 is made up of 13 amino acids.

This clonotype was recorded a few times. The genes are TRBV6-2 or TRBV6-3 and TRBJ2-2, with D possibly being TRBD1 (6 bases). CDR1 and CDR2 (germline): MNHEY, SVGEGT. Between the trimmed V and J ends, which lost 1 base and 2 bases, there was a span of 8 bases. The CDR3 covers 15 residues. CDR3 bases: TGTGCCAGCAGTTACTACAGGGTAAACACCGGGGAGCTGTTTTTT. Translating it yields CASSYYRVNTGELFF.

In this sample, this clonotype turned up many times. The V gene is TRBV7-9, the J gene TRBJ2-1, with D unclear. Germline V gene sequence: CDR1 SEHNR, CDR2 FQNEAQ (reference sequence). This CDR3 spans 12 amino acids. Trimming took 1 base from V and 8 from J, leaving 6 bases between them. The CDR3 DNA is TGTGCCAGCAGCTTAGTTGGCCATGAGCAGTTCTTC. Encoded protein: CASSLVGHEQFF.

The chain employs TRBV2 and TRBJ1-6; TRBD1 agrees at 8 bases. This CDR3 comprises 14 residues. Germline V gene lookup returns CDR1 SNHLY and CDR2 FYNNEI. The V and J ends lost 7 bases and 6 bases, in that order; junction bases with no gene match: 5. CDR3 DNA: TGTGCCAGCACCTCAACAGGGGGTAATTCACCCCTCCACTTT. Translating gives CASTSTGGNSPLHF.

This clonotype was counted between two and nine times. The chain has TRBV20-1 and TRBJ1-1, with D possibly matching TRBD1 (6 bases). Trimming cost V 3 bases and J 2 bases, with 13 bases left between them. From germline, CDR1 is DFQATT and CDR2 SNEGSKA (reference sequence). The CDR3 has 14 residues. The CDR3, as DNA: TGCAGTGCTAGTCCGGGACACTTAAACACTGAAGCTTTCTTT. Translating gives CSASPGHLNTEAFF.

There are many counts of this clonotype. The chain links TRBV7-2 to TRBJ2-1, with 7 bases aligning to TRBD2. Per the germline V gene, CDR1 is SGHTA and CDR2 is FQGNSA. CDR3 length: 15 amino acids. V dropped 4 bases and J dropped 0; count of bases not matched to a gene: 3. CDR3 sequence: CASSSPGGSYNEQFF. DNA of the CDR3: TGTGCCAGCAGCTCTCCGGGGGGCTCCTACAATGAGCAGTTCTTC.

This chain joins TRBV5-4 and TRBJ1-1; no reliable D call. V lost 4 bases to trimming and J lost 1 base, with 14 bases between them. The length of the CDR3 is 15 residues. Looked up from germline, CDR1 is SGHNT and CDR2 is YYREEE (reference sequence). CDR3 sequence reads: CASSLGRASNTEAFF. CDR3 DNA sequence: TGTGCCAGCAGCCTCGGTAGGGCGTCGAACACTGAAGCTTTCTTT.

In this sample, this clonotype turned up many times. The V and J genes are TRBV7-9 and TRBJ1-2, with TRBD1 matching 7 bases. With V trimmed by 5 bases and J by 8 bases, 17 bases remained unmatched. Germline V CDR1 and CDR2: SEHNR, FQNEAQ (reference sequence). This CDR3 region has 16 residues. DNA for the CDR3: TGTGCCAGCAGCACCCTCCCCGGGACAGCTATCTGGGGCTACACCTTC. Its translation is CASSTLPGTAIWGYTF.

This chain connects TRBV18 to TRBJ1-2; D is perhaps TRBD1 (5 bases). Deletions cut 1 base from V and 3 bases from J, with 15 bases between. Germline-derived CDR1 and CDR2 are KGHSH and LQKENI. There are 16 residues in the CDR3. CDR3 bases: TGTGCCAGCTCACCACGTCAGTCAGGGAATGACTATGGCTACACCTTC. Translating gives CASSPRQSGNDYGYTF. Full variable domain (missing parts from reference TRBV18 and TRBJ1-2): NAGVMQNPRHLVRRRGQEARLRCSPMKGHSHVYWYRQLPEEGLKFMVYLQKENIIDESGMPKERFSAEFPKEGPSILRIQQVVRGDSAAYFCASSPRQSGNDYGYTFGSGTRLTVV.

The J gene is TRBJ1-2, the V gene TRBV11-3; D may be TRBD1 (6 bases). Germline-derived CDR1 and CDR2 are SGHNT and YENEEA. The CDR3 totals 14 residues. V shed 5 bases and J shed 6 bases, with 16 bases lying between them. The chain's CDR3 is CASSRYPGVDGYTF. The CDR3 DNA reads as TGTGCCAGCAGCCGTTATCCAGGGGTGGATGGCTACACCTTC.

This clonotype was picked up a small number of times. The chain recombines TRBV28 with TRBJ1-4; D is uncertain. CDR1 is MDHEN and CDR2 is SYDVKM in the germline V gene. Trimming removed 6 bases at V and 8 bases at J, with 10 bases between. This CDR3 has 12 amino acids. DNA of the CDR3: TGTGCCAGCAGCCGGGTTGGGGAAAAACTGTTTTTT. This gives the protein CASSRVGEKLFF.

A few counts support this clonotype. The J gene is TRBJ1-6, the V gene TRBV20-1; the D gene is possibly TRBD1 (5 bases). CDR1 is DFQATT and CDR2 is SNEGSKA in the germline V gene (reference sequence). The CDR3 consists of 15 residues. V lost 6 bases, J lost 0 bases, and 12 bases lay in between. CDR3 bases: TGCAGTGCGCCGGGAGGGGACTCCTATAATTCACCCCTCCACTTT. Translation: CSAPGGDSYNSPLHF.

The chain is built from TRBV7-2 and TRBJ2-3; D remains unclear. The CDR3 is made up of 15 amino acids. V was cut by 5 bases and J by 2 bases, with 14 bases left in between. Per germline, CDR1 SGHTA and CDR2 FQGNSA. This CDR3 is CASSLNSLITDTQYF. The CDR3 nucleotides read TGTGCCAGCAGCCTAAACTCGCTTATCACAGATACGCAGTATTTT.

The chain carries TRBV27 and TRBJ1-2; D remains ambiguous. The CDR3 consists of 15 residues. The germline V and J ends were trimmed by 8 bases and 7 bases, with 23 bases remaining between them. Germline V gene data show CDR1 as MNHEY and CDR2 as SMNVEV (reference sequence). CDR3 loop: CASSSSRGIHSGYTF. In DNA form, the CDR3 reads TGTGCCAGCTCTTCCTCAAGAGGGATACATAGTGGCTACACCTTC.

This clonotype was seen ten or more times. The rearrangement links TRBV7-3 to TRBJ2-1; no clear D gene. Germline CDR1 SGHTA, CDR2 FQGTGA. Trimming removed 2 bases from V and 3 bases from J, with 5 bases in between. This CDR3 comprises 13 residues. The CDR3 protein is CASSLGDYNEQFF. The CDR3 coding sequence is TGTGCCAGCAGCTTAGGGGACTACAATGAGCAGTTCTTC.

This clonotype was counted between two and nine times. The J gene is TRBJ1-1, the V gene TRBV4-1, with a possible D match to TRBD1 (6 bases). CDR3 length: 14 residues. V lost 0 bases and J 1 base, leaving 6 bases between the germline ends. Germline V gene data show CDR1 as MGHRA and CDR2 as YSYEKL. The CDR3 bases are TGCGCCAGCAGCCAAGAACAGGGGAACACTGAAGCTTTCTTT. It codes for CASSQEQGNTEAFF.